This passage covers 20 T cell receptor beta chains from one sample sequenced in a study of CXCR3-negative and CXCR3-positive naive CD8 T cells. The authors made the TRB cDNA libraries by 5' RACE using UMI labels. No DNA is given; TCRdb re-called the 5' RACE reads and lists each CDR3 protein once. The sample holds around 60,000 distinct CDR3 sequences. The sample consisted of naive CXCR3- CD8+ T cells from blood. The sample's subset: CD45RO-CCR7+CD27+CD95- naive CD8+ T cells lacking CXCR3 (TNR3-). Source of these receptors: a human donor in good health. Some clones in this sample may be carry-over from other donors' samples.

The gene calls are TRBV19 and TRBJ1-1. Germline CDR1 LNHDA, CDR2 SQIVND (reference sequence). This CDR3 has 16 residues. The CDR3 loop reads CASSSALGRGNTEAFF.

The V and J genes are TRBV28 and TRBJ2-3; checking the TCRdb D call of TRBD2 is not possible without DNA. Germline V CDR1 and CDR2: MDHEN, SYDVKM. CDR3 length equals 16 residues. This CDR3 reads CAKDPEEGFSTDTQYF.

The chain links TRBV7-6 to TRBJ2-7; TCRdb names TRBD1, which stays unverified in the absence of DNA. Germline V gene sequence: CDR1 SGHVS, CDR2 FNYEAQ. The CDR3 extends over 19 amino acids. The CDR3 spells CASSARGASVSLNSYEQYF.

The chain's CDR3 is CASSLAPEGNTIYF. The chain recombines TRBV7-6 with TRBJ1-3. The CDR3 is 14 amino acids. Germline V gives CDR1 SGHVS, CDR2 FNYEAQ.

The genes are TRBV10-1 and TRBJ2-7; no DNA is available, so the TRBD1 call from TCRdb remains unchecked. The CDR3 is 14 amino acids. Germline values: CDR1 WNHNN, CDR2 SYGVQD (reference sequence). This CDR3 reads CASSGGEKPYEQYF.

The chain recombines TRBV7-2 with TRBJ2-3; the TCRdb D gene call, TRBD1, has no DNA to confirm it. CDR3 size: 14 residues. Per germline, CDR1 SGHTA and CDR2 FQGNSA. The CDR3 is CASSLPGVGDTQYF.

This sequence joins TRBV7-3 and TRBJ1-1; TCRdb reports TRBD1, a call that lacks DNA to check it against. Germline lookup yields CDR1 SGHTA and CDR2 FQGTGA. CDR3 length: 15 amino acids. CDR3 in amino acids: CASSSGTGGYTEAFF.

V and J are TRBV7-8 and TRBJ2-7; TCRdb indicates TRBD2, and absent DNA this call remains unverified. This CDR3 has 17 amino acids. Looked up from germline, CDR1 is SGHVS and CDR2 is FQNEAQ. CDR3 protein: CASSSPHGLVETYEQYF.

Its frequency marks this clonotype as medium-sized. The chain's CDR3 is CASSRVLLTDEQFF. The chain combines TRBV4-2 with TRBJ2-1. Looked up from germline, CDR1 is LGHNA and CDR2 is YNFKEQ. This CDR3 is 14 amino acids long.

This CDR3 is CASRQPPGTPLHF. This chain connects TRBV28 to TRBJ1-6; checking the TCRdb D call of TRBD1 is not possible without DNA. The CDR3 sequence is 13 residues long. CDR1 is MDHEN and CDR2 is SYDVKM in the germline V gene. Full variable domain (missing parts from reference TRBV28 and TRBJ1-6): DVKVTQSSRYLVKRTGEKVFLECVQDMDHENMFWYRQDPGLGLRLIYFSYDVKMKEKGDIPEGYSVSREKKERFSLILESASTNQTSMYLCASRQPPGTPLHFGNGTRLTVT.

The rearrangement joins TRBV12-3 or TRBV12-4 to TRBJ2-7. The CDR3 has 13 amino acids. CDR3 sequence reads: CASSFAAYYEQYF.

This chain connects TRBV10-2 to TRBJ2-5; TCRdb proposes TRBD2, but this gene call is untestable without DNA. This CDR3 is 14 amino acids long. Germline CDR1 WSHSY, CDR2 SAAADI. The CDR3 sequence is CASSERRVQETQYF.

The chain couples TRBV5-5 to TRBJ2-1; TCRdb's D call of TRBD1 is untestable without DNA. The CDR3 loop spans 16 amino acids. The germline V gene encodes CDR1 SGHKS and CDR2 YYEKEE (reference sequence). This CDR3 reads CASSQRWTGSYNEQFF.

The chain employs TRBV14 and TRBJ1-2; TCRdb's D gene call, TRBD1, goes unchecked for lack of DNA. The CDR3 is made up of 14 amino acids. Germline values: CDR1 SGHDN, CDR2 FVKESK. The CDR3 loop reads CASSQERAGDGYTF.

The chain recombines TRBV7-6 with TRBJ1-2; TCRdb outputs TRBD1, but without DNA this stays unchecked. Germline V gene lookup returns CDR1 SGHVS and CDR2 FNYEAQ. CDR3 length equals 14 residues. The CDR3 loop is CASSLDAGTNGYTF.

The chain is built from TRBV7-2 and TRBJ1-1. The CDR3 extends over 13 amino acids. Germline V gene lookup returns CDR1 SGHTA and CDR2 FQGNSA. The CDR3 sequence: CASSQQALAEAFF.

The rearrangement uses TRBV7-3 and TRBJ1-2; the D call of TRBD1 rests on TCRdb alone, since no DNA is present to check it. The CDR3 sequence is 18 residues long. Germline assignment: CDR1 SGHTA and CDR2 FQGTGA. The chain's CDR3 is CASSPYPGQPPVIQGYTF.

V gene TRBV6-5 combines with J gene TRBJ2-1; TCRdb's assignment of TRBD1 cannot be checked, as there is no DNA. The CDR3 extends over 16 amino acids. CDR1 is MNHEY, CDR2 SVGAGI, per germline. CDR3 region: CASSYSMAGGYNEQFF.

The J gene is TRBJ1-1, the V gene TRBV12-3 or TRBV12-4; TCRdb gives TRBD1 as the D gene, but with no DNA this cannot be confirmed. This CDR3 region has 14 residues. CDR3 loop: CASSLVQGGTEAFF.

V gene TRBV12-3 or TRBV12-4 combines with J gene TRBJ2-5. The CDR3 is 12 residues long. CDR3 sequence: CASSFGQETQYF.